The 10 T cell receptor beta chains given below trace back to one sample, sequenced in a study of T cell responses to AZD1222 COVID-19 vaccine. Some clones are missing from TCRdb's copy, which holds only in-frame ones; the method was immunoSEQ multiplex PCR. The sample records 90,000 to 100,000 clones, around 85% being singletons. Specimen: peripheral blood, collected 28 days after the second AZD1222 dose. These receptor sequences come from an adult who received the AZD1222 COVID-19 vaccine.

This clone was detected once. This rearrangement joins TRBV3-1 (or the pseudogene TRBV3-2) to TRBJ1-4, with a weak D call TRBD1 (6 bases). With 0 bases removed from V and 7 bases from J, the gap between germline ends came to 12 bases. Germline CDR1 LGHDT, CDR2 YNNKEL (reference sequence). The length of the CDR3 is 15 residues. For the CDR3, the DNA is TGTGCCAGCAGCCAAGACCAGGGGATGGGTGAAAAACTGTTTTTT. Translated, it gives CASSQDQGMGEKLFF.

This chain joins TRBV19 and TRBJ1-2; D perhaps matches TRBD1 (5 bases). V shed 4 bases and J shed 12 bases, with 15 bases lying between them. Germline V gene lookup returns CDR1 LNHDA and CDR2 SQIVND (reference sequence). CDR3 length equals 12 residues. Here the CDR3 reads CASSKEGRVNTF. The CDR3 region has the DNA TGTGCCAGTAGTAAGGAGGGGCGGGTGAACACCTTC.

This clone has a handful of counts. The gene calls are TRBV20-1 and TRBJ2-1; D is ambiguous. Per the germline V gene, CDR1 is DFQATT and CDR2 is SNEGSKA (reference sequence). There are 11 residues in the CDR3. V shed 5 bases and J shed 7 bases, with 9 bases lying between them. CDR3 loop: CSAHGPNEQFF. CDR3 coding DNA: TGCAGTGCTCACGGGCCAAATGAGCAGTTCTTC.

The V gene is TRBV19, the J gene TRBJ1-5; TRBD1 matches at 9 bases. Germline loops: CDR1 LNHDA, CDR2 SQIVND (reference sequence). The CDR3 has 14 amino acids. J gave up 7 bases and V 4 bases, and 5 bases lay outside the gene matches. CDR3 region: CASSTTGGRQPQHF. The CDR3 bases are TGTGCCAGTAGTACCACAGGGGGCCGACAGCCCCAGCATTTT.

The rearrangement joins TRBV7-6 to TRBJ1-2, with no clear D. Germline values: CDR1 SGHVS, CDR2 FNYEAQ. The V end lost 5 bases, the J end lost 2 bases, and 9 bases lay between the germline ends. This CDR3 spans 13 amino acids. As DNA, the CDR3 is TGTGCCAGCAGCCCCGAATCGAACTATGGCTACACCTTC. Amino acid sequence: CASSPESNYGYTF.

V and J are TRBV5-5 and TRBJ2-5, with TRBD2 matching over 8 bases. The germline V gene encodes CDR1 SGHKS and CDR2 YYEKEE (reference sequence). This CDR3 region has 16 residues. Trimming at V came to 2 bases and at J to 0 bases, leaving 6 bases not matched to a gene. CDR3 loop: CASSFRTSGYQETQYF. The CDR3 coding sequence is TGTGCCAGCAGCTTTCGCACTAGCGGATACCAAGAGACCCAGTACTTC. The whole variable domain, filled in from reference TRBV5-5 and TRBJ2-5, reads DAGVTQSPTHLIKTRGQQVTLRCSPISGHKSVSWYQQVLGQGPQFIFQYYEKEERGRGNFPDRFSARQFPNYSSELNVNALLLGDSALYLCASSFRTSGYQETQYFGPGTRLLVL.

The chain combines TRBV18 with TRBJ2-7; 10 bases map to TRBD1. The CDR3 is made up of 15 amino acids. The germline gives CDR1 KGHSH, CDR2 LQKENI. J gave up 7 bases and V 3 bases, and 9 bases lay outside the gene matches. The CDR3 coding sequence is TGTGCCAGCTCACCCGGAGGACAGGGGGAAGGGGAGCAGTACTTC. This codes for CASSPGGQGEGEQYF.

The J gene is TRBJ1-1, the V gene TRBV19; D gene unclear. Trimming took 7 bases from V and 4 from J, leaving 10 bases between them. Germline CDR1 is LNHDA and CDR2 is SQIVND (reference sequence). The CDR3 runs to 12 residues. DNA for the CDR3: TGTGCCAGTATAGCGGTGGGCACTGAAGCTTTCTTT. Its protein is CASIAVGTEAFF.

The chain carries TRBV12-3 or TRBV12-4 and TRBJ1-4; no clear D gene. The CDR3 extends over 12 amino acids. V was cut by 4 bases and J by 7 bases, with 7 bases left in between. CDR3 DNA sequence: TGTGCCAGCAGTTCGCATACTGAAAAACTGTTTTTT. Protein: CASSSHTEKLFF.

The chain joins TRBV2 to TRBJ2-1, with D unresolved. The germline gives CDR1 SNHLY, CDR2 FYNNEI. Trimming pared 2 bases from V and 10 bases from J, leaving 15 bases between. CDR3 length: 14 residues. CDR3 loop: CASSELVGTKEQFF. The CDR3 DNA is TGTGCCAGCAGTGAACTAGTGGGCACGAAAGAGCAGTTCTTC.